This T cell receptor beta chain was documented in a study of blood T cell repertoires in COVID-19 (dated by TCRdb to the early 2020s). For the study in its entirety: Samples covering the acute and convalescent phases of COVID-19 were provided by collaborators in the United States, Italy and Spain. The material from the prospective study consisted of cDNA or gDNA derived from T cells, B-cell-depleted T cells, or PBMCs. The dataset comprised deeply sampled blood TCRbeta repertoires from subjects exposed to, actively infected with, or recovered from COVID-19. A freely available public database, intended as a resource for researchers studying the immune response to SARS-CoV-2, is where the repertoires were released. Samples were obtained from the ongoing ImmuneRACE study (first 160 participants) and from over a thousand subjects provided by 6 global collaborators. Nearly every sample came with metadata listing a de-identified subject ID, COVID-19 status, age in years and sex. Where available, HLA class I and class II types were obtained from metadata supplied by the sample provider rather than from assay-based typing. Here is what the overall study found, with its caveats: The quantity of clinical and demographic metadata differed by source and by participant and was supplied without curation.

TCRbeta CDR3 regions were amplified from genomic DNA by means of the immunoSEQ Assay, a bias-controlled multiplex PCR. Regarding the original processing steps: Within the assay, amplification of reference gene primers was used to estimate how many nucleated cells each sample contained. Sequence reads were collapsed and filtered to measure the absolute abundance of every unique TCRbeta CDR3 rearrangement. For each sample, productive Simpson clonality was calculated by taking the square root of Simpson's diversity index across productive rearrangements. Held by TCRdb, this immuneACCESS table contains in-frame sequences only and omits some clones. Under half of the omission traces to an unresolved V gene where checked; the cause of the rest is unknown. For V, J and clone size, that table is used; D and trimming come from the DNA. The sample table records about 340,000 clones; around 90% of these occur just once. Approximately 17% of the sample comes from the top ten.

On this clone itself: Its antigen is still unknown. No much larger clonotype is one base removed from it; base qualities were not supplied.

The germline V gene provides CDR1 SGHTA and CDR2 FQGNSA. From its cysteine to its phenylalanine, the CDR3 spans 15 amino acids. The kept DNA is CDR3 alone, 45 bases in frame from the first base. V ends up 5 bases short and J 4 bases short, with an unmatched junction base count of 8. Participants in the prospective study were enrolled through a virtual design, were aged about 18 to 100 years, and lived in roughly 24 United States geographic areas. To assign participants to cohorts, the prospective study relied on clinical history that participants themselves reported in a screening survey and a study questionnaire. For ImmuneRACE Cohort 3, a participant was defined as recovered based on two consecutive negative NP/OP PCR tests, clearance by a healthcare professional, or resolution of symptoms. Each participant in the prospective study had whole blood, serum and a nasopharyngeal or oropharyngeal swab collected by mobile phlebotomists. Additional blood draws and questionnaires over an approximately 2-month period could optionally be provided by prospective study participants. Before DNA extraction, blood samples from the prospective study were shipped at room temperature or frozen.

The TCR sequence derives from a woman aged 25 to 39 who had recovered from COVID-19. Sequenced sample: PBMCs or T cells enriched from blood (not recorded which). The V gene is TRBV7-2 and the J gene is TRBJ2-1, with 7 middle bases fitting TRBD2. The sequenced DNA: TGTGCCAGCAGCCCCCCCCTAGCGGCTTACAATGAGCAGTTCTTC. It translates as CASSPPLAAYNEQFF.